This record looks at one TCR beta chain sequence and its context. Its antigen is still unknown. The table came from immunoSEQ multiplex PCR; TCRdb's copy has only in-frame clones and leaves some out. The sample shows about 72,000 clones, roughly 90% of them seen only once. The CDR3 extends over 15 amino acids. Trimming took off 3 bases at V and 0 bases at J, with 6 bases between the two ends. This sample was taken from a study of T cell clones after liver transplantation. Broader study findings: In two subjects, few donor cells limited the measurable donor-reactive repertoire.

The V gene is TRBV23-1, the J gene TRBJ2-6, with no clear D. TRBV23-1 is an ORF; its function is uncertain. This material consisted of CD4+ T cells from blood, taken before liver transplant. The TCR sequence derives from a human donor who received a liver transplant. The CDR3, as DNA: TGCGCCAGCAGTCAGGGCGGCTCTGGGGCCAACGTCCTGACTTTC. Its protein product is CASSQGGSGANVLTF.